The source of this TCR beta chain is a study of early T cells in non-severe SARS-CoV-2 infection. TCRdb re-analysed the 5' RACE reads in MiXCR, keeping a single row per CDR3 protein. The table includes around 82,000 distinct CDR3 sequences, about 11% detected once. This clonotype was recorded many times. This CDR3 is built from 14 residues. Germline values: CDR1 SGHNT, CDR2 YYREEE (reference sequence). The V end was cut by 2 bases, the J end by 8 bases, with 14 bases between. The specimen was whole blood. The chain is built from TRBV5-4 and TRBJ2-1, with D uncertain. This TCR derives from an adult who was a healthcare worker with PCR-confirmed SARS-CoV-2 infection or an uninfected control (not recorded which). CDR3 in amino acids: CASSLEAPIHEQFF. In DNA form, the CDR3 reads TGTGCCAGCAGCTTAGAGGCCCCAATCCATGAGCAGTTCTTC. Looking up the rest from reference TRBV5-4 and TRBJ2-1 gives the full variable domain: ETGVTQSPTHLIKTRGQQVTLRCSSQSGHNTVSWYQQALGQGPQFIFQYYREEENGRGNFPPRFSGLQFPNYSSELNVNALELDDSALYLCASSLEAPIHEQFFGPGTRLTVL.